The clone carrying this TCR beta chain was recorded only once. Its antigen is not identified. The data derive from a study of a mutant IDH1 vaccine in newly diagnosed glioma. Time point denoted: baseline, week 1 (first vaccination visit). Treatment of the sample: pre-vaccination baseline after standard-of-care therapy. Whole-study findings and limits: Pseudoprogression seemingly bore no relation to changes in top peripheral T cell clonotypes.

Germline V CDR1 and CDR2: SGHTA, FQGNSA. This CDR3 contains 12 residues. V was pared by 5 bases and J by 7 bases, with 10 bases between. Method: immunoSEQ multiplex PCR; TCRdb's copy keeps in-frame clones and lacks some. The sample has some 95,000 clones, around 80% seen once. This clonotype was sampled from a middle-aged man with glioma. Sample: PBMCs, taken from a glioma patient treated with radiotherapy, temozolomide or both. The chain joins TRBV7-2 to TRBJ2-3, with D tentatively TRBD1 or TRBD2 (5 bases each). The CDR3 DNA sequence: TGTGCCAGCAGCCAGGGACCAAATACGCAGTATTTT. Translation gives CASSQGPNTQYF.